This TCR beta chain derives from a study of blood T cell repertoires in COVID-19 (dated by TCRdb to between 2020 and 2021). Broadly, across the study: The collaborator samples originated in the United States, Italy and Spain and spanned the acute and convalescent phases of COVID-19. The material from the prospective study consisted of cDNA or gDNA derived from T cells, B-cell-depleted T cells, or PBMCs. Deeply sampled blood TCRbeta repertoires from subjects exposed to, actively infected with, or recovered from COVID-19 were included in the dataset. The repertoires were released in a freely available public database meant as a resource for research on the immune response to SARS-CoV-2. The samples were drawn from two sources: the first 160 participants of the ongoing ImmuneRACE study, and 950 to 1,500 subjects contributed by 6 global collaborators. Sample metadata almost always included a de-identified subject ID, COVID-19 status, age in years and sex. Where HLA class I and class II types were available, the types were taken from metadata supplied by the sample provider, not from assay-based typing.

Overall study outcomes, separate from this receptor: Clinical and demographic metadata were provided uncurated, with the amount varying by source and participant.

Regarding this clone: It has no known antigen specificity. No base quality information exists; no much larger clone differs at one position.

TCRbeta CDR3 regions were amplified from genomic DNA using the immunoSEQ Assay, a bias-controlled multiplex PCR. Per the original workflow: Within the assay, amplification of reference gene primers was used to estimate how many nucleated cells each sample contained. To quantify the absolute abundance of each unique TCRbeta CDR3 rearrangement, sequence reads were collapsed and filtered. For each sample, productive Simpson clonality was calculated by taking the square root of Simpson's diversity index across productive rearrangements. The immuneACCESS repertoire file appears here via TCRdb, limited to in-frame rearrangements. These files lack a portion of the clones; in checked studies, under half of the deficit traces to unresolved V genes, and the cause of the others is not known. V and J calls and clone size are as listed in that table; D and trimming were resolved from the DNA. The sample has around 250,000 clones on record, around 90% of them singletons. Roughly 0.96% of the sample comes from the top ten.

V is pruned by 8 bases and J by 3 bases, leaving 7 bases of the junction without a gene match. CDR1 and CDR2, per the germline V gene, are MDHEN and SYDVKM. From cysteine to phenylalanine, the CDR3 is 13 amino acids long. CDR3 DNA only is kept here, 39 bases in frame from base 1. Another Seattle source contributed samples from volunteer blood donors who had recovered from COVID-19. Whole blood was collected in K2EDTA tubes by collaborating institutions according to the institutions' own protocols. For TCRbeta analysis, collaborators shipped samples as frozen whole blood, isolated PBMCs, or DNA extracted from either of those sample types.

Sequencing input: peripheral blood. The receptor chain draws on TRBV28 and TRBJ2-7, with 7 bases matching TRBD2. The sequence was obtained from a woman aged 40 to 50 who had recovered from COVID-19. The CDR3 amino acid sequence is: CASGSPGGYEQYF. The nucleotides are TGTGCCAGCGGTAGCCCGGGGGGCTACGAGCAGTACTTC.